This T cell receptor beta chain is drawn from a study of T cell responses to AZD1222 COVID-19 vaccine. Trimming took 6 bases from V and 0 from J; bases not matched to a gene: 10. This CDR3 has 16 amino acids. Germline assignment: CDR1 MNHEY and CDR2 SMNVEV (reference sequence). The data were produced by immunoSEQ multiplex PCR, yet TCRdb's version contains in-frame clones alone and is incomplete. Altogether roughly 200,000 clones are present, about 93% being singletons, with the ten largest covering 0.8% to 1.3%. The material sequenced was peripheral blood, taken 28 days after the second dose of the MenACWY control vaccine. The receptor was isolated from an adult who received the MenACWY meningococcal vaccine as a control. The genes are TRBV27 and TRBJ1-1; 7 nucleotides match TRBD1. Written as DNA, the CDR3 is TGTGCCAGCAGCCGAGGGACAGCTCTTATGAACACTGAAGCTTTCTTT. Protein product: CASSRGTALMNTEAFF.